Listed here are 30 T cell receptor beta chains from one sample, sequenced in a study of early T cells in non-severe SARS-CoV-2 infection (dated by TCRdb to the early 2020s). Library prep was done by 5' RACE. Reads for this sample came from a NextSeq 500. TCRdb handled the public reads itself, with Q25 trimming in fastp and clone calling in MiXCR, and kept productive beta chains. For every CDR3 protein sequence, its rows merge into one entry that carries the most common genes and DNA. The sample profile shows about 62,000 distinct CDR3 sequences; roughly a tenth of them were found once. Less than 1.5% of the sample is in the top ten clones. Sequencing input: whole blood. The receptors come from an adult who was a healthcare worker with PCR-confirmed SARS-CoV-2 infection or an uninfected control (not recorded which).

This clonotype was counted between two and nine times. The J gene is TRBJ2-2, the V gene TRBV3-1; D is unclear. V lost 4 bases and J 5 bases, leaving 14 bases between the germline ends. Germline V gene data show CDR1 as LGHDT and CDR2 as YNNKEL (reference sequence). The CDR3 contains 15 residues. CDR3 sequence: CASSPYGRPTGELFF. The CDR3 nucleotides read TGTGCCAGCAGCCCTTACGGACGGCCAACCGGGGAGCTGTTTTTT.

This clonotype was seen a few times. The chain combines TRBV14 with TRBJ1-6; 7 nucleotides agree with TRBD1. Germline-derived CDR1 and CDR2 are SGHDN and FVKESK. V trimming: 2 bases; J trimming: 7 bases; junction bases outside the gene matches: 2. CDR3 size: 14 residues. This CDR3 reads CASSQYRGNSPLHF. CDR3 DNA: TGTGCCAGCAGCCAATACAGGGGAAATTCACCCCTCCACTTT.

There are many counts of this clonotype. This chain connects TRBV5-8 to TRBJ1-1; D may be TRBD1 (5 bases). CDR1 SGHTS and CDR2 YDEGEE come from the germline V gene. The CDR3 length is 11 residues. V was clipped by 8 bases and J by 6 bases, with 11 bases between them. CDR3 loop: CARPGYSEAFF. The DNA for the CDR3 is TGTGCCAGACCAGGGTATTCTGAAGCTTTCTTT.

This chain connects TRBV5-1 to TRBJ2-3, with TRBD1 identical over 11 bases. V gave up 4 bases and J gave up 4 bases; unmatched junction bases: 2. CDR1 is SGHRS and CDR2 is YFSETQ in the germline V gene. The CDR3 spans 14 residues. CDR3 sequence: CASSEGQGADTQYF. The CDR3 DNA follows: TGCGCCAGCAGCGAGGGACAGGGGGCAGATACGCAGTATTTT.

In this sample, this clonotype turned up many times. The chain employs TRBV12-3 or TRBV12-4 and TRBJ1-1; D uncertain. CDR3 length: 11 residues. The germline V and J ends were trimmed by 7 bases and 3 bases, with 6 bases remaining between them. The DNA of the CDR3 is TGTGCCAGCACAGAGCACACTGAAGCTTTCTTT. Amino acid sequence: CASTEHTEAFF.

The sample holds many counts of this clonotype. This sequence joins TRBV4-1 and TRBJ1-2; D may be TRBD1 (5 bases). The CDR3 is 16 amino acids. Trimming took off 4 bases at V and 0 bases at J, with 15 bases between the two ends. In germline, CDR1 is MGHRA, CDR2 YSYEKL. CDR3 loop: CASSLQTAHPNYGYTF. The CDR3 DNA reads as TGCGCCAGCAGCCTGCAGACAGCGCATCCTAACTATGGCTACACCTTC.

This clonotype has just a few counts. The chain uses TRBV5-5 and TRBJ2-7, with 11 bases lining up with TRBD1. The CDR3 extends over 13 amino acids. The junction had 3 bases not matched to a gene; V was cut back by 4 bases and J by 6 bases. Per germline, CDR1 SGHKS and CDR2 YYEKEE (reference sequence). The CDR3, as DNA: TGTGCCAGCAGCCCCGGGACAGGGGGCGAGCAGTACGTC. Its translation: CASSPGTGGEQYV.

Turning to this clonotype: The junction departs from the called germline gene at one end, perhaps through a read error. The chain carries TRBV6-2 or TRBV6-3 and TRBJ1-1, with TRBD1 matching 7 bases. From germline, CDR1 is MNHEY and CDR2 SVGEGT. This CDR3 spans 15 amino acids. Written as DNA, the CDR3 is TGTACCAGCAGTCCACCCCGACAGGGAGGGACTGAAGCTTTCTTT. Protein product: CTSSPPRQGGTEAFF.

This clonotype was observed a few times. The CDR3 bases are TGTGCCAGCAGTTATGGCACGAACACCGGGGAGCTGTTTTTT. This codes for CASSYGTNTGELFF. The chain employs TRBV2 and TRBJ2-2; no clear D gene. Germline V gene lookup returns CDR1 SNHLY and CDR2 FYNNEI. Trimming removed 5 bases from V and 0 bases from J, with 7 bases in between. The CDR3 covers 14 residues.

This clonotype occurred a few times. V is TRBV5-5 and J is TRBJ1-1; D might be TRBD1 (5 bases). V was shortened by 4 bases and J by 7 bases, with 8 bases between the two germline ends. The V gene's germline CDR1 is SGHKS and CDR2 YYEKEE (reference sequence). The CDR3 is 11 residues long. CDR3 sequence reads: CASSRQFEAFF. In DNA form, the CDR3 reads TGTGCCAGCAGCCGACAGTTTGAAGCTTTCTTT.

Here the CDR3 reads CASSFSGPSTGTEAFF. CDR3 in DNA: TGCGCCAGCAGCTTTTCCGGGCCCTCAACCGGCACTGAAGCTTTCTTT. The chain combines TRBV5-1 with TRBJ1-1; D not certain. CDR1 is SGHRS and CDR2 is YFSETQ in the germline V gene. V was pared by 2 bases and J by 4 bases, with 18 bases between. The CDR3 runs 16 residues.

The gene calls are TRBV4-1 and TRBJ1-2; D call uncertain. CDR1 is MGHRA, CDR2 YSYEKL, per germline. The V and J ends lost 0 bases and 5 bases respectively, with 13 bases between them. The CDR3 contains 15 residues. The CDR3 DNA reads TGCGCCAGCAGCCAAGACCCAGGATACAGTTATGGCTACACCTTC. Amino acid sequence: CASSQDPGYSYGYTF.

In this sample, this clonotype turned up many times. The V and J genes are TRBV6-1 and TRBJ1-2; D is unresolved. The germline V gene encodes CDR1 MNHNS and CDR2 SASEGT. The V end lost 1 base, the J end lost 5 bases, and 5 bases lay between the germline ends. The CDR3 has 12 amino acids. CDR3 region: CASSEDIYGYTF. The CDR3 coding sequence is TGTGCCAGCAGTGAAGACATTTATGGCTACACCTTC.

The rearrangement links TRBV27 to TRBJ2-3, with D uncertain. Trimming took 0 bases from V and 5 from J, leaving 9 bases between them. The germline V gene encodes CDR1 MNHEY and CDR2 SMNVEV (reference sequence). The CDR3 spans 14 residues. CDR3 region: CASSLSSSQDTQYF. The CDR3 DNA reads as TGTGCCAGCAGTTTATCGTCCAGCCAAGATACGCAGTATTTT.

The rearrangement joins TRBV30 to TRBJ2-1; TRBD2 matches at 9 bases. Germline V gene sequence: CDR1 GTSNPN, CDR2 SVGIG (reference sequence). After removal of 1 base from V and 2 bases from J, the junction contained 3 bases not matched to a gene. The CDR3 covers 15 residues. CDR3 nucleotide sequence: TGTGCCTGGAGTGCCCTAGCGGGGACCTACAATGAGCAGTTCTTC. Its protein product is CAWSALAGTYNEQFF.

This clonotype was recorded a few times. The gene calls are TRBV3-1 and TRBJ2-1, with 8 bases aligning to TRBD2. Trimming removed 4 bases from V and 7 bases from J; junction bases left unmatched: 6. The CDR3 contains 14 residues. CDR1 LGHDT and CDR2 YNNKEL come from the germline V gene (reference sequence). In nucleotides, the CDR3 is TGTGCCAGCAGCCCGGGGGGGTTATCGAATGAGCAGTTCTTC. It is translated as CASSPGGLSNEQFF.

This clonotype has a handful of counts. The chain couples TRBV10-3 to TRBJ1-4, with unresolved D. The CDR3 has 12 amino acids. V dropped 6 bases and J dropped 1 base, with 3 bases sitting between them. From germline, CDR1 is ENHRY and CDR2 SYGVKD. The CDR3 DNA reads TGTGCCATCAGCGGAACTAATGAAAAACTGTTTTTT. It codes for CAISGTNEKLFF.

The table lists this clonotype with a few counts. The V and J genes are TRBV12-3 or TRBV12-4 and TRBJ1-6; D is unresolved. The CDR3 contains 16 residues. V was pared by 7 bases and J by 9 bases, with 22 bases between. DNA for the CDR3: TGTGCCAGCACCCAGGCGGAGGGAATCGTTACTTCACCCCTCCACTTT. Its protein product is CASTQAEGIVTSPLHF.

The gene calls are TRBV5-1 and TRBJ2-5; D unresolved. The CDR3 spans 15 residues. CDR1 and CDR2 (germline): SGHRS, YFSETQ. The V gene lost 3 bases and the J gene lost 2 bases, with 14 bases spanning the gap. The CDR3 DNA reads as TGCGCCAGCAGCTATGGCCGGGTGAAACAAGAGACCCAGTACTTC. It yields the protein CASSYGRVKQETQYF.

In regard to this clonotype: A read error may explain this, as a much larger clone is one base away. This CDR3 is CASWRVGKNYGYTF. As DNA, the CDR3 is TGTGCCAGCTGGAGGGTAGGGAAAAACTATGGTTACACCTTC. V usage is TRBV12-3 or TRBV12-4 and J usage is TRBJ1-2; D gene ambiguous. The CDR3 extends over 14 amino acids.

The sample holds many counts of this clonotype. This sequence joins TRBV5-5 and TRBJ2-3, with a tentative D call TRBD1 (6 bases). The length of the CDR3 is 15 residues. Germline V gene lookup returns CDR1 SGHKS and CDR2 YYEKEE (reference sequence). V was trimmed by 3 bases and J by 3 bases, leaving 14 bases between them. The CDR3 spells CASSSTGRRTDTQYF. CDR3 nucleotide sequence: TGTGCCAGCAGCTCCACAGGGAGACGGACAGATACGCAGTATTTT.

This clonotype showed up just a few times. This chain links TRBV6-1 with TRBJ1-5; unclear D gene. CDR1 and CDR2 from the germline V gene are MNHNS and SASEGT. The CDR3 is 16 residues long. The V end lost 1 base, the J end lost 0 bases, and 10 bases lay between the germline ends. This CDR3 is CASSEEVSYSNQPQHF. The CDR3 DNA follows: TGTGCCAGCAGTGAAGAGGTGTCTTATAGCAATCAGCCCCAGCATTTT.

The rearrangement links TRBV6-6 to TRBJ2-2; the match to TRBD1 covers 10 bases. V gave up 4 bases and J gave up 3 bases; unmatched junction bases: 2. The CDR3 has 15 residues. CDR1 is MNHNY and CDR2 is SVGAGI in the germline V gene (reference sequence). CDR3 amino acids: CASSLTGGDTGELFF. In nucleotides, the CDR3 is TGTGCCAGCAGTTTGACAGGGGGCGACACCGGGGAGCTGTTTTTT.

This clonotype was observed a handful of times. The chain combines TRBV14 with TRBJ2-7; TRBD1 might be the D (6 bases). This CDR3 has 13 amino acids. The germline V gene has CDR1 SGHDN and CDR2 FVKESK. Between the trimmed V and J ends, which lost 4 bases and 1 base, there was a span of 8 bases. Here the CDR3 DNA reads TGTGCCAGCAGCCTTGGACAGTCCTACGAGCAGTACGTC. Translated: CASSLGQSYEQYV.

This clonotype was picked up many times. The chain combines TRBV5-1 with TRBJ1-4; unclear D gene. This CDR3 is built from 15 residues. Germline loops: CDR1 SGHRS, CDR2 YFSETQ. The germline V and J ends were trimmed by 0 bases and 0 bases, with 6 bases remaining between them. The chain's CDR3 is CASSLEDATNEKLFF. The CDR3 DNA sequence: TGCGCCAGCAGCTTGGAGGACGCAACTAATGAAAAACTGTTTTTT.

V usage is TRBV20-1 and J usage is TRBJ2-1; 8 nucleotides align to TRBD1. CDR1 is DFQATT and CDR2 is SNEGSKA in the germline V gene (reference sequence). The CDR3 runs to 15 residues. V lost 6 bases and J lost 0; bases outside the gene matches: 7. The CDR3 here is CSAADRGFSYNEQFF. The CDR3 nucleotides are TGCAGTGCCGCCGACAGGGGATTCTCCTACAATGAGCAGTTCTTC.

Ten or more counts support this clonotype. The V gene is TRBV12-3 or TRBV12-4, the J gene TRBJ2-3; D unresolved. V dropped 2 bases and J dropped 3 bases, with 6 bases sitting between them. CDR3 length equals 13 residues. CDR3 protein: CASSLIRTDTQYF. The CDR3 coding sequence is TGTGCCAGCAGTTTAATCCGGACAGATACGCAGTATTTT.

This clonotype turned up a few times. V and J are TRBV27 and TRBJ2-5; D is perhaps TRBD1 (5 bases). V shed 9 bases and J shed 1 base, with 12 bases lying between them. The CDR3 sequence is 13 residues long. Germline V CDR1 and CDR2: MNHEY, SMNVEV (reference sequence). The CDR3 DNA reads TGTGCCAGTTCCATAGACAGCCAAGAGACCCAGTACTTC. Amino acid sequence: CASSIDSQETQYF.

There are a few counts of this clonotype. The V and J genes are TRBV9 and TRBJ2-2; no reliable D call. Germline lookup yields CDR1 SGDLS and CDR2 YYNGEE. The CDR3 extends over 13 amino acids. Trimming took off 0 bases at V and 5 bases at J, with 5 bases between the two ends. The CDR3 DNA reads TGTGCCAGCAGCGTAGAGATTACCGGGGAGCTGTTTTTT. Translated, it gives CASSVEITGELFF. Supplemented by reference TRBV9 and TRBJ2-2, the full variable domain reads DSGVTQTPKHLITATGQRVTLRCSPRSGDLSVYWYQQSLDQGLQFLIQYYNGEERAKGNILERFSAQQFPDLHSELNLSSLELGDSALYFCASSVEITGELFFGEGSRLTVL.

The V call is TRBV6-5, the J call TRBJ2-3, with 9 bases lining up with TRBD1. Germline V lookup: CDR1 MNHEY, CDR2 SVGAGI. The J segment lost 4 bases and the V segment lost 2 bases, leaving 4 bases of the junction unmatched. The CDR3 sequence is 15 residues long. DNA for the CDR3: TGTGCCAGCAGTTACGGGACAGGGCTCGCAGATACGCAGTATTTT. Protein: CASSYGTGLADTQYF.